One sample yielded the 8 T cell receptor beta chains listed below, sequenced in a study of a mutant IDH1 vaccine in newly diagnosed glioma. Specified time point: week 47, end of study. Vaccination used 300 ug of mutant IDH1 20-mer peptide per dose, with topical imiquimod. Antigens for these TCRs are unknown. The protocol was immunoSEQ multiplex PCR, while the TCRdb copy is restricted to in-frame clones and leaves out a portion. This table holds some 12,000 clones, over 75% found once. The sequenced sample was PBMCs, obtained from a glioma patient whose treatment included an IDH1 peptide vaccine. The receptors originated from a man aged 30 to 45 with glioma.

In its sample, this clone ranks as medium-sized. V and J are TRBV5-4 and TRBJ1-5, with D perhaps TRBD1 (5 bases). Germline-derived CDR1 and CDR2 are SGHNT and YYREEE (reference sequence). V was cut by 4 bases and J by 2 bases, with 25 bases left in between. The CDR3 runs 19 residues. DNA for the CDR3: TGTGCCAGCAGCCCGGGGCCCCTCCAAAACCTCGGGGGCAATCAGCCCCAGCATTTT. Translating gives CASSPGPLQNLGGNQPQHF.

This chain uses TRBV6-5 with TRBJ1-5; 7 bases are a match to TRBD1. The ends lost 6 bases at V and 4 bases at J; junction bases unmatched: 9. The CDR3 contains 15 residues. Germline V gives CDR1 MNHEY, CDR2 SVGAGI. The CDR3 nucleotides read TGTGCCAGCAGCCCTGGGAGGGGGCTAAATCAGCCCCAGCATTTT. Its translation is CASSPGRGLNQPQHF.

This clone came up a few times. This sequence joins TRBV19 and TRBJ2-7; TRBD2 agrees at 11 bases. The CDR3 loop spans 14 amino acids. Germline CDR1 LNHDA, CDR2 SQIVND (reference sequence). Trimming at V came to 5 bases and at J to 3 bases, leaving 3 bases not matched to a gene. CDR3 residues: CASSQGLAVYEQYF. The CDR3 region has the DNA TGTGCCAGTAGTCAGGGACTAGCGGTCTACGAGCAGTACTTC.

The chain links TRBV27 to TRBJ1-1; D remains unclear. V was cut by 2 bases and J by 1 base, with 8 bases left in between. The CDR3 is 14 amino acids. Germline assignment: CDR1 MNHEY and CDR2 SMNVEV (reference sequence). The CDR3 is CASSLGLTNTEAFF. As DNA, the CDR3 is TGTGCCAGCAGTTTAGGGCTGACGAACACTGAAGCTTTCTTT.

This clone was detected only a few times. The CDR3 region is CASSLRELNTEAFF. CDR3 in DNA: TGTGCCAGCAGCCTACGGGAATTGAACACTGAAGCTTTCTTT. The chain carries TRBV6-5 and TRBJ1-1, with D unclear. Germline-derived CDR1 and CDR2 are MNHEY and SVGAGI. V was trimmed by 6 bases and J by 0 bases, leaving 11 bases between them. The CDR3 runs 14 residues.

V is TRBV5-5 and J is TRBJ1-2; D is undetermined. Deletions cut 1 base from V and 2 bases from J, with 12 bases between. Germline CDR1 and CDR2: SGHKS and YYEKEE (reference sequence). The CDR3 consists of 15 residues. CDR3 nucleotide sequence: TGTGCCAGCAGCTTGTATGGAGAACCCAACTATGGCTACACCTTC. It is translated as CASSLYGEPNYGYTF.

This chain joins TRBV19 and TRBJ2-1; D is uncertain. Between the trimmed V and J ends, which lost 4 bases and 12 bases, there was a span of 10 bases. CDR1 is LNHDA and CDR2 is SQIVND in the germline V gene (reference sequence). This CDR3 has 11 residues. The CDR3 loop reads CASSKGLGQFF. Here the CDR3 DNA reads TGTGCCAGTAGTAAGGGCCTCGGGCAGTTCTTC.

The chain employs TRBV5-1 and TRBJ1-2, with D possibly matching TRBD1 (5 bases). The V gene lost 0 bases and the J gene lost 4 bases, with 19 bases spanning the gap. CDR1 and CDR2 (germline): SGHRS, YFSETQ. This CDR3 is 17 amino acids long. CDR3 sequence reads: CASSLGGGRAFSYGYTF. The CDR3 bases are TGCGCCAGCAGCTTGGGGGGCGGCAGGGCGTTTTCCTATGGCTACACCTTC.